This T cell receptor (beta chain) was found in a study of cytomegalovirus exposure and HLA in healthy donors. Germline V lookup: CDR1 SEHNR, CDR2 FQNEAQ (reference sequence). V was cut by 3 bases and J by 5 bases, with 8 bases left in between. This CDR3 is 12 amino acids long. Use of 60 Vbeta and 13 Jbeta primers characterized the PCR. Libraries were prepared by immunoSEQ multiplex PCR; TCRdb keeps only in-frame clonotypes and omits some of them. This repertoire includes roughly 70,000 clones. This chain connects TRBV7-9 to TRBJ2-7, with D maybe TRBD2 (5 bases). The origin of this receptor is a female donor in good health and CMV-seropositive. The sample comprised PBMCs. The CDR3 is CASSLSGNEQYF. The CDR3 DNA reads TGTGCCAGCAGCTTGTCCGGGAACGAGCAGTACTTC.